This T cell receptor (beta chain) comes out of a study of T cell changes during pregnancy in multiple sclerosis. Generated by immunoSEQ multiplex PCR, the TCRdb table keeps only in-frame clones and is missing some. The sample carries over 30,000 clones, 85% to 90% recorded once. The sample was CD8+ T cells from peripheral blood mononuclear cells, taken in the third trimester of pregnancy. The source is a female donor with multiple sclerosis, enrolled in a pregnancy study.

The CDR3 here is CASRAPQGGEKLFF. The CDR3 DNA reads TGTGCCAGCCGCGCACCCCAGGGGGGCGAAAAACTGTTTTTT. The V gene is TRBV25-1, the J gene TRBJ1-4; 7 nucleotides match TRBD1. CDR1 and CDR2 from the germline V gene are MGHDK and SYGVNS. This CDR3 has 14 residues. V dropped 8 bases and J dropped 8; count of bases not matched to a gene: 11.